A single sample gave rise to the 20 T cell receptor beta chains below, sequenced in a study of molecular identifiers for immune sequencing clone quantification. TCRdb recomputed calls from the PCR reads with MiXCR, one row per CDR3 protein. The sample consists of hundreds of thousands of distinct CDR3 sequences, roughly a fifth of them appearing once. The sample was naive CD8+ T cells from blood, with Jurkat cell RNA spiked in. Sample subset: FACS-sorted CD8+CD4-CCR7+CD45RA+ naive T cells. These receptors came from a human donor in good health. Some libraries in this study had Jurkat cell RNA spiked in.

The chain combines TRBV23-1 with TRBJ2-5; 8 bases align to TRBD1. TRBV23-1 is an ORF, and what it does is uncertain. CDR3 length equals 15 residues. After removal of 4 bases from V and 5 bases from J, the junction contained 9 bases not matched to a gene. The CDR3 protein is CASSLNRTGLETQYF. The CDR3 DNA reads TGCGCCAGCAGTCTAAACCGGACAGGGCTCGAGACCCAGTACTTC.

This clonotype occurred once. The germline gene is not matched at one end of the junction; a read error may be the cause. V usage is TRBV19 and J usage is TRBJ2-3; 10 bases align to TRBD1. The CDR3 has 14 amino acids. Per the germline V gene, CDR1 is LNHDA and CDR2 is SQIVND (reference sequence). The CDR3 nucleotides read TGTGTCAGTAGCCTGGGGACAGGGGCAGATACGCAGTATTTT. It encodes CVSSLGTGADTQYF.

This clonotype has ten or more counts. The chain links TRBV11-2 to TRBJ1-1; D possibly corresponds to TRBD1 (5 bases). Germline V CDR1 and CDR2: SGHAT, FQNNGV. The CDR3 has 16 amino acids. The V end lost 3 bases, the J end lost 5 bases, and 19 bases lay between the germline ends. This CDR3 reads CASSFWGGIAGTEAFF. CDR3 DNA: TGTGCCAGCAGCTTTTGGGGGGGGATCGCGGGTACTGAAGCTTTCTTT. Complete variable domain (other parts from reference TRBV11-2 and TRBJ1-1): EAGVAQSPRYKIIEKRQSVAFWCNPISGHATLYWYQQILGQGPKLLIQFQNNGVVDDSQLPKDRFSAERLKGVDSTLKIQPAKLEDSAVYLCASSFWGGIAGTEAFFGQGTRLTVV.

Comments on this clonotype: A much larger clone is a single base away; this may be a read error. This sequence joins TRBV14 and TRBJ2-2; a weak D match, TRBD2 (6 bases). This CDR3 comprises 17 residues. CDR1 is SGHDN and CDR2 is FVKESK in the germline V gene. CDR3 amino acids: CACSQGVRETNTGELFF. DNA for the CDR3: TGTGCCTGCAGCCAAGGGGTACGGGAGACGAACACCGGGGAGCTGTTTTTT.

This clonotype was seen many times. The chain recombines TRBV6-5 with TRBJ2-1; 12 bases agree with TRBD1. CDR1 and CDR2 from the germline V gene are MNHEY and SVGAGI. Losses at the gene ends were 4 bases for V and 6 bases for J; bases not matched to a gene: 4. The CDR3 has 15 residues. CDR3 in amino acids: CASSSGTGGFNEQFF. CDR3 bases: TGTGCCAGCAGTTCCGGGACAGGGGGCTTCAATGAGCAGTTCTTC.

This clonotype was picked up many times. In DNA form, the CDR3 reads TGTGCCAGCAGTGTGACAGGGGGAACTGAAGCTTTCTTT. Translated: CASSVTGGTEAFF. V usage is TRBV25-1 and J usage is TRBJ1-1; 9 bases map to TRBD1. Germline V gives CDR1 MGHDK, CDR2 SYGVNS. With 4 bases clipped from V and 5 bases from J, the junction kept 2 bases outside the gene matches. The CDR3 is 13 amino acids.

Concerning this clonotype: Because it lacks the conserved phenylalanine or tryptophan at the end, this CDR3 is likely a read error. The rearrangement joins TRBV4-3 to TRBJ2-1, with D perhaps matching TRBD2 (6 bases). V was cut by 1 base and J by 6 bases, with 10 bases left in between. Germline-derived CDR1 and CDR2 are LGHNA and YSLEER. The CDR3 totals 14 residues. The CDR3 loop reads CASSQVSSGNEQFL. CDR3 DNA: TGCGCCAGCAGCCAAGTTAGTAGCGGCAATGAGCAGTTCCTC.

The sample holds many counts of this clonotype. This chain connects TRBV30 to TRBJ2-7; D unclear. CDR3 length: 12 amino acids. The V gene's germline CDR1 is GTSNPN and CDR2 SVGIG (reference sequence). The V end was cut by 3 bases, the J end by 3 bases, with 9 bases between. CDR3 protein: CAWSPVSYEQYF. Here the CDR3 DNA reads TGTGCCTGGAGCCCCGTTAGCTACGAGCAGTACTTC.

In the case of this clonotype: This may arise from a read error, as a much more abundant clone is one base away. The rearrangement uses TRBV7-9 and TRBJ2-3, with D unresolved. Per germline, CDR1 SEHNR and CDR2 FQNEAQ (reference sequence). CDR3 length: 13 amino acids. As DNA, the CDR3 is TGTGCCAGCAGCCCCCCTTCTATGAATACGCAGTGTTTT. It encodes CASSPPSMNTQCF. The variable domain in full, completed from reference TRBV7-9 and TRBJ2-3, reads DTGVSQNPRHKITKRGQNVTFRCDPISEHNRLYWYRQTLGQGPEFLTYFQNEAQLEKSRLLSDRFSAERPKGSFSTLEIQRTEQGDSAMYLCASSPPSMNTQCFGPGTRLTVL.

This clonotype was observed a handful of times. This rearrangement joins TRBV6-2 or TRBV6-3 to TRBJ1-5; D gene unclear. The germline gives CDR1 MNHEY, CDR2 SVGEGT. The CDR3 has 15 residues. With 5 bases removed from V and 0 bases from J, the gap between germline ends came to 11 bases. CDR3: CASSPSLYSNQPQHF. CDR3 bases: TGTGCCAGCAGTCCGAGTCTATATAGCAATCAGCCCCAGCATTTT.

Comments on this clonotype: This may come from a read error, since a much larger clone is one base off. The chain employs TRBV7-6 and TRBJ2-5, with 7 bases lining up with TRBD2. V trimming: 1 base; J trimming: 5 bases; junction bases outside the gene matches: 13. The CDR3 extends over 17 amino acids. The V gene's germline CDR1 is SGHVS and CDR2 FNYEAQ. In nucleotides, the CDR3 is TGTGCCAGCAGCTTAGGCGTTCAGGGCGGGGGTATGGAGACCCAGTACTTC. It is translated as CASSLGVQGGGMETQYF. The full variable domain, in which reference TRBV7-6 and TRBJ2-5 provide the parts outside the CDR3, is GAGVSQSPRYKVTKRGQDVALRCDPISGHVSLYWYRQALGQGPEFLTYFNYEAQQDKSGLPNDRFSAERPEGSISTLTIQRTEQRDSAMYRCASSLGVQGGGMETQYFGPGTRLLVL.

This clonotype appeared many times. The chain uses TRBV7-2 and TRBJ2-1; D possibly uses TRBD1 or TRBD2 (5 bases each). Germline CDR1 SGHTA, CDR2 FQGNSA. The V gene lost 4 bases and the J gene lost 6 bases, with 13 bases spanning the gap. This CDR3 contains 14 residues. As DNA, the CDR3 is TGTGCCAGCAGCTACCAGGGACGTCTCAATGAGCAGTTCTTC. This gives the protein CASSYQGRLNEQFF. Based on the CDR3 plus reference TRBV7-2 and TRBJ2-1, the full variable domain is GAGVSQSPSNKVTEKGKDVELRCDPISGHTALYWYRQSLGQGLEFLIYFQGNSAPDKSGLPSDRFSAERTGGSVSTLTIQRTQQEDSAVYLCASSYQGRLNEQFFGPGTRLTVL.

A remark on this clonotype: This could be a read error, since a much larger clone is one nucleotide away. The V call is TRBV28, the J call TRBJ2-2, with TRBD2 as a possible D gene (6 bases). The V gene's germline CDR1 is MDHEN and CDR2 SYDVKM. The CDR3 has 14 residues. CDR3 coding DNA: TGTGCCAGCAATTTATGGGACTCGTCGTCAGAGCTGTTTTTT. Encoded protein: CASNLWDSSSELFF.

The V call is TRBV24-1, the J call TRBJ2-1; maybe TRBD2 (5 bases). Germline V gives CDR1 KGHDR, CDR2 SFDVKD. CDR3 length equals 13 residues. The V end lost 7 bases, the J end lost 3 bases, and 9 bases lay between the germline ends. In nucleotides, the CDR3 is TGTGCCACCAGATCCGAGGGCTACAATGAGCAGTTCTTC. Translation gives CATRSEGYNEQFF.

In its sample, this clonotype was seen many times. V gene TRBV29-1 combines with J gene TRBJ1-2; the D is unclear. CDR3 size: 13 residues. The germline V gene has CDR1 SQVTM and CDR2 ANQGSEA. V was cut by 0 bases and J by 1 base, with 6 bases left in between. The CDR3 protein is CSVEDPVNYGYTF. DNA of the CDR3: TGCAGCGTTGAAGATCCCGTTAACTATGGCTACACCTTC.

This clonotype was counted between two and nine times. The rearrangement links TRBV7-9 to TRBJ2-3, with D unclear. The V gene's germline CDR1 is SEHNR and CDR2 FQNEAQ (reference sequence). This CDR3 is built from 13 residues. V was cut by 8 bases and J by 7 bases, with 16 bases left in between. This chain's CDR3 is CASVTDLENTQYF. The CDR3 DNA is TGTGCCAGCGTCACGGATCTTGAGAATACGCAGTATTTT.

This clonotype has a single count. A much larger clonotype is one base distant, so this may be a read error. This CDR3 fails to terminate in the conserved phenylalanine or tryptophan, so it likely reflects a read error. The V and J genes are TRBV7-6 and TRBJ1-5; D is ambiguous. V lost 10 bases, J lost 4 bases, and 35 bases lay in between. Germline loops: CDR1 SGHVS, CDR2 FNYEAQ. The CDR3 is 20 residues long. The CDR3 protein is CAIRIPPSVAPGPRNQPQHS. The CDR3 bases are TGTGCCATCCGAATTCCCCCGAGTGTAGCCCCCGGACCTCGGAATCAGCCCCAGCATTCT.

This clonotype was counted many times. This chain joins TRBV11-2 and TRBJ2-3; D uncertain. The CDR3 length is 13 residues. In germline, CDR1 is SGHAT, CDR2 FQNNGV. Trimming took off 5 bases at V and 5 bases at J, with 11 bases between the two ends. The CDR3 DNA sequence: TGTGCCAGCAGCAAAACAGCCGGAGATACGCAGTATTTT. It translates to CASSKTAGDTQYF.

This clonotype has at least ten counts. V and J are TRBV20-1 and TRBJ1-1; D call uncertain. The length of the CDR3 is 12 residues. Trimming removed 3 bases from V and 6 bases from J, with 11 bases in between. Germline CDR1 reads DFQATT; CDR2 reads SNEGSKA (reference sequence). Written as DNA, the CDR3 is TGCAGTGCTAGGTCCCTAGGCCCTGAAGCTTTCTTT. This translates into CSARSLGPEAFF.

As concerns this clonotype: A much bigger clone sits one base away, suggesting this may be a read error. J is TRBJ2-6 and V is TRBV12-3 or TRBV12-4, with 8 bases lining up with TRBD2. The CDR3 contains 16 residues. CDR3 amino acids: CAGSTTGTSGANVLTF. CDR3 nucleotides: TGTGCCGGCAGTACCACAGGGACTAGTGGGGCCAACGTCCTGACTTTC.